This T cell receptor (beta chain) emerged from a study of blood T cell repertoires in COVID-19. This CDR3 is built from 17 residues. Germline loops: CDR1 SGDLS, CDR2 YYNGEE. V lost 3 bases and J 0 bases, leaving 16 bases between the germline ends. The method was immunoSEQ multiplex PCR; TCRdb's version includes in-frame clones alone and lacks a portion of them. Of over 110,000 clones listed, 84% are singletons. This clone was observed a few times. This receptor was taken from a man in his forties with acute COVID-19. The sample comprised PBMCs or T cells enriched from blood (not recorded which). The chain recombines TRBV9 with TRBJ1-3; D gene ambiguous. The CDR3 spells CASSERSHGSSGNTIYF. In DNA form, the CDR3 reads TGTGCCAGCAGCGAGAGGTCCCATGGGAGCTCTGGAAACACCATATATTTT.